These 5 T cell receptor beta chains originate from one sample sequenced in a study of CD8 T cells in ankylosing spondylitis. Study results and limitations: Characteristic, it appeared, of ankylosing spondylitis blood was a TCR beta motif of several highly homologous variants.

Via MiXCR, TCRdb re-called the 5' RACE reads, giving one row per CDR3 protein. The data hold 700,000 to 1,000,000 distinct CDR3 sequences, with about 10% observed a single time. For these receptors, no antigen is known. The source material was blood, either unsorted or a sorted T cell fraction (not recorded which). These receptors came from a male donor with ankylosing spondylitis.

The CDR3 coding sequence is TGTGCCACCAGCAGAGGACAGGGGGTGGCAGATACGCAGTATTTT. Translation gives CATSRGQGVADTQYF. V and J are TRBV15 and TRBJ2-3; TRBD1 aligns across 9 bases. V shed 1 base and J 4 bases; nucleotides not matched to a gene: 3. This CDR3 region has 15 residues. Germline assignment: CDR1 LNHNV and CDR2 YYDKDF (reference sequence).

Ten or more counts support this clonotype. The rearrangement joins TRBV20-1 to TRBJ1-2; 7 bases map to TRBD1. The V segment lost 6 bases and the J segment 0 bases; nucleotides outside the gene matches: 4. CDR3 length equals 13 residues. Germline values: CDR1 DFQATT, CDR2 SNEGSKA (reference sequence). The CDR3 DNA sequence: TGCAGTGCCAAGGGACAGACTAACTATGGCTACACCTTC. Translation gives CSAKGQTNYGYTF.

This clonotype was detected ten times or more. This chain connects TRBV29-1 to TRBJ2-1; 7 bases are shared with TRBD2. Germline V lookup: CDR1 SQVTM, CDR2 ANQGSEA. Trimming took 1 base from V and 0 from J; bases not matched to a gene: 3. This CDR3 spans 15 amino acids. The CDR3 protein is CSVEGGGGSYNEQFF. The CDR3 coding sequence is TGCAGCGTTGAAGGGGGCGGGGGCTCCTACAATGAGCAGTTCTTC.

This clonotype has only a few counts. The rearrangement links TRBV30 to TRBJ1-1; no clear D gene. The CDR3 contains 13 residues. V lost 7 bases to trimming and J lost 0 bases, with 12 bases between them. Germline lookup yields CDR1 GTSNPN and CDR2 SVGIG (reference sequence). CDR3 region: CASHPVMNTEAFF. The CDR3 DNA sequence: TGTGCCTCCCACCCAGTTATGAACACTGAAGCTTTCTTT. Variable domain in full (rest from reference TRBV30 and TRBJ1-1): SQTIHQWPATLVQPVGSPLSLECTVEGTSNPNLYWYRQAAGRGLQLLFYSVGIGQISSEVPQNLSASRPQDRQFILSSKKLLLSDSGFYLCASHPVMNTEAFFGQGTRLTVV.

The rearrangement joins TRBV7-9 to TRBJ2-7, with D perhaps matching TRBD2 (7 bases). Germline assignment: CDR1 SEHNR and CDR2 FQNEAQ (reference sequence). The CDR3 sequence is 14 residues long. V was pared by 5 bases and J by 1 base, with 12 bases between. The chain's CDR3 is CASSQQGGSYEQYF. The CDR3 bases are TGTGCCAGCAGCCAACAGGGAGGGTCCTACGAGCAGTACTTC. The full variable domain, rest sourced from reference TRBV7-9 and TRBJ2-7, is DTGVSQNPRHKITKRGQNVTFRCDPISEHNRLYWYRQTLGQGPEFLTYFQNEAQLEKSRLLSDRFSAERPKGSFSTLEIQRTEQGDSAMYLCASSQQGGSYEQYFGPGTRLTVT.